Below are 32 T cell receptor beta chains sequenced from a single sample in a study of T-cell reconstitution after alpha-beta-depleted transplantation in children. A library of TCRbeta sequences, prepared with unique molecular identifiers, was generated. TCRdb reprocessed the PCR reads via MiXCR and lists one record per CDR3 protein. The sample includes 200,000 to 300,000 distinct CDR3 sequences, more than 10% of them seen just once. Sample: PBMCs from the stem cell graft donor, taken from the stem cell graft. The receptors come from a human donor who donated a stem cell graft to a child with acute lymphoblastic leukemia.

This clonotype was seen repeatedly, ten times or more. The chain recombines TRBV28 with TRBJ1-6; TRBD1 matches 8 bases. The CDR3 contains 15 residues. J was trimmed by 8 bases and V by 8 bases; bases with no gene match: 11. Germline V gene lookup returns CDR1 MDHEN and CDR2 SYDVKM. The CDR3 DNA reads TGTGCCAGCCGATCCTCCAGGGGGCTAGATTCACCCCTCCACTTT. It yields the protein CASRSSRGLDSPLHF. The complete variable domain, with remaining parts taken from reference TRBV28 and TRBJ1-6, reads DVKVTQSSRYLVKRTGEKVFLECVQDMDHENMFWYRQDPGLGLRLIYFSYDVKMKEKGDIPEGYSVSREKKERFSLILESASTNQTSMYLCASRSSRGLDSPLHFGNGTRLTVT.

This clonotype was recorded many times. The chain recombines TRBV11-2 with TRBJ1-4, with a weak D call TRBD1 (6 bases). CDR1 is SGHAT, CDR2 FQNNGV, per germline. V lost 3 bases and J 7 bases, leaving 27 bases between the germline ends. This CDR3 has 19 residues. CDR3 nucleotide sequence: TGTGCCAGCAGCTTTCCTTCCAAGGGGGAAATGGAGGAAAGTGAAAAACTGTTTTTT. It translates to CASSFPSKGEMEESEKLFF. Based on the CDR3 plus reference TRBV11-2 and TRBJ1-4, the full variable domain is EAGVAQSPRYKIIEKRQSVAFWCNPISGHATLYWYQQILGQGPKLLIQFQNNGVVDDSQLPKDRFSAERLKGVDSTLKIQPAKLEDSAVYLCASSFPSKGEMEESEKLFFGSGTQLSVL.

This clonotype has a count of ten or more. The chain couples TRBV27 to TRBJ2-1; 7 bases match TRBD1. V was pared by 2 bases and J by 5 bases, with 3 bases of the junction left unmatched. The CDR3 sequence is 14 residues long. Germline CDR1 reads MNHEY; CDR2 reads SMNVEV (reference sequence). CDR3 sequence reads: CASSLTGVNNEQFF. The CDR3 DNA sequence: TGTGCCAGCAGTTTAACAGGGGTGAACAATGAGCAGTTCTTC.

The V call is TRBV11-1, the J call TRBJ2-1; D is tentatively TRBD1 or TRBD2 (5 bases each). Trimming removed 5 bases at V and 2 bases at J, with 13 bases between. Germline-derived CDR1 and CDR2 are SGHAT and FQDESV (reference sequence). This CDR3 has 15 residues. The CDR3 loop is CASSPGRDAYNEQFF. CDR3 in DNA: TGTGCCAGCAGCCCCGGACGGGACGCCTACAATGAGCAGTTCTTC.

This clonotype was detected ten times or more. The J gene is TRBJ1-2, the V gene TRBV5-1; D not resolved. This CDR3 spans 16 amino acids. V was shortened by 0 bases and J by 7 bases, with 19 bases between the two germline ends. Germline CDR1 and CDR2: SGHRS and YFSETQ. This CDR3 reads CASSLEAADLLGGYTF. The CDR3 DNA follows: TGCGCCAGCAGCTTGGAGGCAGCCGACCTTTTAGGTGGCTACACCTTC.

This clonotype was observed many times. The J gene is TRBJ1-1, the V gene TRBV27; no clear D gene. V lost 5 bases and J 7 bases, leaving 17 bases between the germline ends. Germline V CDR1 and CDR2: MNHEY, SMNVEV (reference sequence). The CDR3 length is 14 residues. The CDR3, as DNA: TGTGCCAGCAGTCCTCGACTCGAGAACGGTGAAGCTTTCTTT. Translation gives CASSPRLENGEAFF.

This clonotype has a count of ten or more. The chain joins TRBV5-1 to TRBJ2-3, with D perhaps given as TRBD1 or TRBD2 (6 bases each). CDR3 length: 16 residues. Trimming shortened V by 4 bases and J by 3 bases, and 18 bases separated the two germline ends. CDR1 is SGHRS and CDR2 is YFSETQ in the germline V gene. The CDR3 DNA reads as TGCGCCAGCAGCCCGGGGGCCAGGTTTAGGACAGATACGCAGTATTTT. It specifies CASSPGARFRTDTQYF.

This clonotype was counted at least ten times. This chain connects TRBV27 to TRBJ2-2; a possible D gene is TRBD1 (6 bases). Germline V CDR1 and CDR2: MNHEY, SMNVEV (reference sequence). The CDR3 is 16 amino acids. V lost 4 bases and J lost 0, with 12 bases in between. DNA for the CDR3: TGTGCCAGCAGTTATTCCCACAGGGCGAACACCGGGGAGCTGTTTTTT. Protein product: CASSYSHRANTGELFF.

This clonotype turned up a few times. This sequence joins TRBV19 and TRBJ2-5, with D possibly being TRBD1 or TRBD2 (5 bases each). The CDR3 spans 16 residues. Trimming cost V 8 bases and J 7 bases, with 26 bases left between them. Germline V CDR1 and CDR2: LNHDA, SQIVND (reference sequence). The CDR3 reads CASSIRGTVGGGTQYF. CDR3 nucleotide sequence: TGTGCCAGTTCGATTCGTGGGACGGTCGGAGGAGGGACCCAGTACTTC.

The chain combines TRBV11-2 with TRBJ2-5; D ambiguous. The CDR3 length is 14 residues. The V gene lost 3 bases and the J gene lost 1 base, with 9 bases spanning the gap. Germline V gene data show CDR1 as SGHAT and CDR2 as FQNNGV. This CDR3 is CASSLLYFQETQYF. The DNA of the CDR3 is TGTGCCAGCAGCTTGCTGTATTTCCAAGAGACCCAGTACTTC.

A note on this clonotype: This may stem from a read error, because a much larger clone lies one nucleotide away. The CDR3 does not close with the conserved phenylalanine or tryptophan, likely indicating a read error. The rearrangement uses TRBV18 and TRBJ2-3; the D is unclear. The germline V gene encodes CDR1 KGHSH and CDR2 LQKENI. The length of the CDR3 is 12 residues. V dropped 5 bases and J dropped 7 bases, with 10 bases sitting between them. As DNA, the CDR3 is TGTGCCAGCTCAGGAGAGACTTATACGCAGTATTAT. This codes for CASSGETYTQYY.

This clonotype was counted only a few times. V is TRBV28 and J is TRBJ1-1; a possible D gene is TRBD1 (5 bases). The CDR3 extends over 16 amino acids. CDR1 is MDHEN and CDR2 is SYDVKM in the germline V gene. V was trimmed by 3 bases and J by 1 base, leaving 15 bases between them. The CDR3 here is CASSLGPGPGNTEAFF. The CDR3 region has the DNA TGTGCCAGCAGTTTGGGACCTGGGCCGGGGAACACTGAAGCTTTCTTT.

There are many counts of this clonotype. V gene TRBV27 combines with J gene TRBJ2-3; D uncertain. V was clipped by 3 bases and J by 5 bases, with 6 bases between them. The CDR3 is 12 residues long. Germline V gene sequence: CDR1 MNHEY, CDR2 SMNVEV (reference sequence). The CDR3 DNA follows: TGTGCCAGCAGTTTCCCTAAAGATACGCAGTATTTT. It specifies CASSFPKDTQYF.

This clonotype was recorded many times. V is TRBV30 and J is TRBJ2-1, with D perhaps TRBD2 (5 bases). Trimming cost V 0 bases and J 7 bases, with 10 bases left between them. CDR1 and CDR2 from the germline V gene are GTSNPN and SVGIG (reference sequence). CDR3 length: 13 residues. CDR3 sequence (DNA): TGTGCCTGGAGTGTAACGAGCGGTAATGAGCAGTTCTTC. It codes for CAWSVTSGNEQFF.

This clonotype was counted many times. V is TRBV30 and J is TRBJ2-5; tentative D call: TRBD2 (6 bases). Germline V gene data show CDR1 as GTSNPN and CDR2 as SVGIG (reference sequence). Deletions cut 8 bases from V and 5 bases from J, with 15 bases between. The CDR3 contains 12 residues. The CDR3 DNA reads TGTGCCAGCCTGGGACTCGAGGAGACCCAGTACTTC. This codes for CASLGLEETQYF.

This clonotype came up a few times. The rearrangement joins TRBV9 to TRBJ2-1; 9 nucleotides agree with TRBD2. V was clipped by 3 bases and J by 7 bases; unmatched bases: 8. This CDR3 is 15 amino acids long. The germline CDR1 and CDR2 sequences are SGDLS and YYNGEE. CDR3 loop: CASSATGLAMNEQFF. The CDR3 DNA is TGTGCCAGCAGCGCCACGGGACTAGCTATGAATGAGCAGTTCTTC.

This clonotype was counted ten times or more. The genes are TRBV24-1 and TRBJ2-2; 7 positions match TRBD1. The CDR3 loop spans 17 amino acids. V lost 9 bases and J lost 2; bases outside the gene matches: 14. Germline-derived CDR1 and CDR2 are KGHDR and SFDVKD. Written as DNA, the CDR3 is TGTGCCACCGCCTACCATCCAAGGACAGGCAACACCGGGGAGCTGTTTTTT. Its protein product is CATAYHPRTGNTGELFF.

On this clonotype itself: This clone may be a read error of a much larger clone one base away. The CDR3 loop is CSATVTVLAGPQETQYF. Here the CDR3 DNA reads TGCAGTGCTACCGTGACTGTATTAGCGGGTCCCCAAGAGACCCAGTACTTC. The chain links TRBV20-1 to TRBJ2-5; 7 nucleotides match TRBD2. CDR1 is DFQATT, CDR2 SNEGSKA, per germline (reference sequence). The J segment lost 1 base and the V segment lost 4 bases, leaving 15 bases of the junction unmatched. The CDR3 spans 17 residues.

This clonotype has a count of ten or more. The chain recombines TRBV5-1 with TRBJ1-3, with 8 bases matching TRBD1. The CDR3 runs 15 residues. Trimming took 0 bases from V and 3 from J; bases not matched to a gene: 2. Germline CDR1 is SGHRS and CDR2 is YFSETQ. CDR3 bases: TGCGCCAGCAGCTTGGCAGGGGGCTATGGAAACACCATATATTTT. Its translation is CASSLAGGYGNTIYF.

This clonotype was seen at least ten times. The V gene is TRBV7-2, the J gene TRBJ2-1; D is uncertain. CDR1 and CDR2 (germline): SGHTA, FQGNSA. The CDR3 totals 15 residues. Trimming took 2 bases from V and 2 from J, leaving 10 bases between them. This CDR3 reads CASSLPEMTYNEQFF. The CDR3 nucleotides read TGTGCCAGCAGCTTACCGGAGATGACCTACAATGAGCAGTTCTTC. Combining the CDR3 with reference TRBV7-2 and TRBJ2-1 gives the whole variable domain GAGVSQSPSNKVTEKGKDVELRCDPISGHTALYWYRQSLGQGLEFLIYFQGNSAPDKSGLPSDRFSAERTGGSVSTLTIQRTQQEDSAVYLCASSLPEMTYNEQFFGPGTRLTVL.

The chain combines TRBV7-8 with TRBJ2-7; no definite D call. Germline values: CDR1 SGHVS, CDR2 FQNEAQ. V lost 0 bases and J lost 1, with 4 bases in between. The CDR3 extends over 13 amino acids. Here the CDR3 DNA reads TGTGCCAGCAGCTTAGCCACATCCTACGAGCAGTACTTC. Its protein is CASSLATSYEQYF.

This clonotype was counted at least ten times. V and J are TRBV5-1 and TRBJ2-7; D is possibly TRBD2 (6 bases). The germline V gene has CDR1 SGHRS and CDR2 YFSETQ. This CDR3 is 15 amino acids long. Trimming removed 2 bases at V and 1 base at J, with 13 bases between. The CDR3 DNA is TGCGCCAGCAGCTTTGGGGGGATACTATCCTACGAGCAGTACTTC. Its protein is CASSFGGILSYEQYF. The full variable domain, its missing parts supplied by reference TRBV5-1 and TRBJ2-7, is KAGVTQTPRYLIKTRGQQVTLSCSPISGHRSVSWYQQTPGQGLQFLFEYFSETQRNKGNFPGRFSGRQFSNSRSEMNVSTLELGDSALYLCASSFGGILSYEQYFGPGTRLTVT.

There are many counts of this clonotype. The DNA for the CDR3 is TGCAGTGCCTATTTGGCTAGCGGTTCCTCCCCTGGGGAGACCCAGTACTTC. It yields the protein CSAYLASGSSPGETQYF. The chain couples TRBV20-1 to TRBJ2-5, with 7 bases that match TRBD2. The CDR3 contains 17 residues. Per germline, CDR1 DFQATT and CDR2 SNEGSKA (reference sequence). V was pared by 6 bases and J by 5 bases, with 21 bases of the junction left unmatched.

The table lists this clonotype with many counts. J is TRBJ2-6 and V is TRBV14; D is ambiguous. Trimming stripped 1 base from V and 0 bases from J, with 10 bases between. The CDR3 covers 17 residues. CDR1 and CDR2 (germline): SGHDN, FVKESK. In DNA form, the CDR3 reads TGTGCCAGCAGCCAAGGGTATGGCTTCTCTGGGGCCAACGTCCTGACTTTC. The encoded protein is CASSQGYGFSGANVLTF.

Remarks on this clonotype: This sequence may be a read error, since a much larger clone differs from it by one base. The chain employs TRBV3-1 and TRBJ1-2; D perhaps matches TRBD1 (5 bases). Per the germline V gene, CDR1 is LGHDT and CDR2 is YNNKEL (reference sequence). There are 13 residues in the CDR3. V gave up 5 bases and J gave up 6 bases, with 13 bases separating them. In DNA form, the CDR3 reads TGTGCCAGCAGCGAAGTTCGACAGCATGGCTACACCTTC. Translated: CASSEVRQHGYTF.

The chain joins TRBV28 to TRBJ2-1; 8 bases match TRBD2. After removal of 2 bases from V and 8 bases from J, the junction contained 5 bases not matched to a gene. The CDR3 has 14 amino acids. CDR1 is MDHEN, CDR2 SYDVKM, per germline. The CDR3 reads CASSLTPGLDEQFF. DNA of the CDR3: TGTGCCAGCAGTTTAACACCGGGACTAGATGAGCAGTTCTTC.

This clonotype occurred many times. The rearrangement links TRBV7-9 to TRBJ2-1; the D is unclear. V was trimmed by 8 bases and J by 7 bases, leaving 18 bases between them. CDR1 is SEHNR, CDR2 FQNEAQ, per germline (reference sequence). The CDR3 runs to 14 residues. The CDR3 DNA reads TGTGCCAGCGCCCCCCCCAAGCATCCGAATGAGCAGTTCTTC. Translated, it gives CASAPPKHPNEQFF. Drawing the rest from reference TRBV7-9 and TRBJ2-1, the complete variable domain is DTGVSQNPRHKITKRGQNVTFRCDPISEHNRLYWYRQTLGQGPEFLTYFQNEAQLEKSRLLSDRFSAERPKGSFSTLEIQRTEQGDSAMYLCASAPPKHPNEQFFGPGTRLTVL.

The table lists this clonotype with many counts. The chain carries TRBV27 and TRBJ1-2, with 8 positions matching TRBD1. The germline V gene encodes CDR1 MNHEY and CDR2 SMNVEV (reference sequence). V was clipped by 4 bases and J by 7 bases; unmatched bases: 14. The CDR3 is 16 residues long. The CDR3 sequence: CASSSPGGRGRPGYTF. The CDR3 nucleotides read TGTGCCAGCAGTTCTCCCGGGGGCAGGGGGCGTCCTGGCTACACCTTC.

To note about this clonotype: Just one base apart from a much larger clone, this may be a read error. The chain recombines TRBV28 with TRBJ2-3; weak D call: TRBD2 (5 bases). V was trimmed by 8 bases and J by 4 bases, leaving 7 bases between them. There are 11 residues in the CDR3. Germline V gene lookup returns CDR1 MDHEN and CDR2 SYDVKM. The DNA for the CDR3 is TGTGCCAGCGTGAGGGCAGATACGCAGTATTTT. This translates into CASVRADTQYF.

In its sample, this clonotype was seen many times. V gene TRBV12-3 or TRBV12-4 combines with J gene TRBJ1-1; D gene uncertain. Trimming removed 2 bases at V and 3 bases at J, with 7 bases between. The CDR3 is 13 amino acids. DNA of the CDR3: TGTGCCAGCAGTTTAAGTATATACACTGAAGCTTTCTTT. Its protein product is CASSLSIYTEAFF.

This clonotype was detected ten times or more. This rearrangement joins TRBV12-3 or TRBV12-4 to TRBJ1-1; D is ambiguous. The CDR3 consists of 11 residues. V was clipped by 2 bases and J by 11 bases, with 9 bases between them. Written as DNA, the CDR3 is TGTGCCAGCAGTTTAATAACAAGCGCTTTCTTT. The encoded protein is CASSLITSAFF.

The CDR3 region has the DNA TGCGCCAGCAGCTTAAGTCCCAGTTTCGATGAGCAGTTCTTC. This gives the protein CASSLSPSFDEQFF. This chain joins TRBV5-1 and TRBJ2-1; D call uncertain. Germline V gene data show CDR1 as SGHRS and CDR2 as YFSETQ. Trimming pared 2 bases from V and 8 bases from J, leaving 14 bases between. This CDR3 contains 14 residues. Full variable domain (outside the CDR3, taken from reference TRBV5-1 and TRBJ2-1): KAGVTQTPRYLIKTRGQQVTLSCSPISGHRSVSWYQQTPGQGLQFLFEYFSETQRNKGNFPGRFSGRQFSNSRSEMNVSTLELGDSALYLCASSLSPSFDEQFFGPGTRLTVL.